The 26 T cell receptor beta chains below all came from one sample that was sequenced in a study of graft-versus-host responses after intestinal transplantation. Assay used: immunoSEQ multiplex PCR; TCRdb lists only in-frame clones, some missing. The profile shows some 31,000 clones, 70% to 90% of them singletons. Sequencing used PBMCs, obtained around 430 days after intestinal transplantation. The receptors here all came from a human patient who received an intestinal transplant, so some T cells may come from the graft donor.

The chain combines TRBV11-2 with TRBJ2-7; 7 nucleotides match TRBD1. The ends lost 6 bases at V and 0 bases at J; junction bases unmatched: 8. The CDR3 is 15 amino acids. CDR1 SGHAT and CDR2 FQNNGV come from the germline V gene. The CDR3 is CASSGRQGDSYEQYF. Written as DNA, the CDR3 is TGTGCCAGCAGTGGGAGACAGGGCGACTCCTACGAGCAGTACTTC. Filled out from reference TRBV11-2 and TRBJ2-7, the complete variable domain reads EAGVAQSPRYKIIEKRQSVAFWCNPISGHATLYWYQQILGQGPKLLIQFQNNGVVDDSQLPKDRFSAERLKGVDSTLKIQPAKLEDSAVYLCASSGRQGDSYEQYFGPGTRLTVT.

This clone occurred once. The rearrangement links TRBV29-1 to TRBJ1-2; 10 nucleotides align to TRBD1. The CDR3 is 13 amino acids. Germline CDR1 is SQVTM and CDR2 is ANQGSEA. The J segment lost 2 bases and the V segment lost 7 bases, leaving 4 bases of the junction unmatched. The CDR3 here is CSGGTGANYGYTF. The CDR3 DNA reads TGCAGCGGTGGGACAGGGGCCAACTATGGCTACACCTTC.

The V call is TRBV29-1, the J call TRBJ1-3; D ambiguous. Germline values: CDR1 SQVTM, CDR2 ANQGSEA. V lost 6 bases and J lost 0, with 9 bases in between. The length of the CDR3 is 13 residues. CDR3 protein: CSVLLVSGNTIYF. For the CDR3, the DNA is TGCAGCGTGTTGTTGGTCTCTGGAAACACCATATATTTT.

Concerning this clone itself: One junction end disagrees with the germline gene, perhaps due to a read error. The CDR3 DNA reads TGTGCCGGCAGCGTAGTCGGGGGGGCCGGCACCGGGGAGCTGTTTTTT. Translation: CAGSVVGGAGTGELFF. V gene TRBV9 combines with J gene TRBJ2-2, with 8 bases fitting TRBD2. The length of the CDR3 is 16 residues. Germline CDR1 SGDLS, CDR2 YYNGEE.

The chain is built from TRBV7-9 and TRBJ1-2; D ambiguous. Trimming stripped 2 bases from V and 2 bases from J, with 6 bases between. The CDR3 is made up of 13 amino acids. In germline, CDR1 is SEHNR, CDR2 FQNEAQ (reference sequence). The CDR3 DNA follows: TGTGCCAGCAGCTTACAGGAGAACTATGGCTACACCTTC. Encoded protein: CASSLQENYGYTF.

The CDR3 spells CASSLGAREKLFF. The CDR3 coding sequence is TGCGCCAGCAGCTTGGGGGCTCGGGAAAAACTGTTTTTT. The chain links TRBV5-1 to TRBJ1-4; D ambiguous. V lost 0 bases to trimming and J lost 8 bases, with 8 bases between them. This CDR3 is built from 13 residues. Germline V gene data show CDR1 as SGHRS and CDR2 as YFSETQ. The full variable domain, completed using reference TRBV5-1 and TRBJ1-4, is KAGVTQTPRYLIKTRGQQVTLSCSPISGHRSVSWYQQTPGQGLQFLFEYFSETQRNKGNFPGRFSGRQFSNSRSEMNVSTLELGDSALYLCASSLGAREKLFFGSGTQLSVL.

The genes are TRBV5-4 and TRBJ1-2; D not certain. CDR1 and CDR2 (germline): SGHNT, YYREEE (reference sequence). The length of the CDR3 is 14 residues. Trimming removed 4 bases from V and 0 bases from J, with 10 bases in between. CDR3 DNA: TGTGCCAGCAGCGATAGTTTGTCTAACTATGGCTACACCTTC. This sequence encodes CASSDSLSNYGYTF.

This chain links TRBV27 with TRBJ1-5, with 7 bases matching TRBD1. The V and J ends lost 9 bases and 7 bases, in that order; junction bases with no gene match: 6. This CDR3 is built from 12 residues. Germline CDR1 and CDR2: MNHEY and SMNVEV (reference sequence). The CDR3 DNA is TGTGCCAGAGACAGGGAGAGGCAGCCCCAGCATTTT. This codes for CARDRERQPQHF.

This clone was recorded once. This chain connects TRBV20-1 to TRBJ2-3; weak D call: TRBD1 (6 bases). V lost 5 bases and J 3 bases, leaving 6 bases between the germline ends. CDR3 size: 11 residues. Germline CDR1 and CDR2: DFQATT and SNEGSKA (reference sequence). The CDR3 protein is CSADRTDTQYF. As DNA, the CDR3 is TGCAGTGCTGACAGGACAGATACGCAGTATTTT.

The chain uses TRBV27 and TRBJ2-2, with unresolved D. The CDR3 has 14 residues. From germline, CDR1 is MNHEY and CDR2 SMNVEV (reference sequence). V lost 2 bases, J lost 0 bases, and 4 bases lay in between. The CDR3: CASSLRSNTGELFF. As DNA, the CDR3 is TGTGCCAGCAGTTTACGTTCGAACACCGGGGAGCTGTTTTTT.

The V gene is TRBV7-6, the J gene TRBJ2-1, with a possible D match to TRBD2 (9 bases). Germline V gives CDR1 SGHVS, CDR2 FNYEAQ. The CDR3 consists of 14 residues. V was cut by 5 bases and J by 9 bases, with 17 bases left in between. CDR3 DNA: TGTGCCAGCAGCCCCAGGGGGCGGGGGGGTGAGCAGTTCTTC. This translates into CASSPRGRGGEQFF.

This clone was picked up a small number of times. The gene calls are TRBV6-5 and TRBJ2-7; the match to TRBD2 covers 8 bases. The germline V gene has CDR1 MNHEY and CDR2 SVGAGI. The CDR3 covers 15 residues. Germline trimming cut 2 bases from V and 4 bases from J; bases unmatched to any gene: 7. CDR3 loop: CASSYAGLAIYEQYF. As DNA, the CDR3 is TGTGCCAGCAGTTACGCTGGACTAGCAATTTACGAGCAGTACTTC.

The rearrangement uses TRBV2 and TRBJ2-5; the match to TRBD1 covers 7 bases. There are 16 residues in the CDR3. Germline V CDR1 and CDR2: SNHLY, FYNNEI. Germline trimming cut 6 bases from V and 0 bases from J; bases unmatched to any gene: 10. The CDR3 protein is CASSYGATGHQETQYF. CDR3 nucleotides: TGTGCCAGCAGCTACGGGGCGACAGGGCACCAAGAGACCCAGTACTTC.

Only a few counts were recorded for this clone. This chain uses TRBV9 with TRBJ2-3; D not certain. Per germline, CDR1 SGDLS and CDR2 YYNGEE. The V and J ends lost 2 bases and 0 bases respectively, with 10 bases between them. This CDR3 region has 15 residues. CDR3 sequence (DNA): TGTGCCAGCAGCGTGGGCCCCGGGAGCACAGATACGCAGTATTTT. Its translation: CASSVGPGSTDTQYF.

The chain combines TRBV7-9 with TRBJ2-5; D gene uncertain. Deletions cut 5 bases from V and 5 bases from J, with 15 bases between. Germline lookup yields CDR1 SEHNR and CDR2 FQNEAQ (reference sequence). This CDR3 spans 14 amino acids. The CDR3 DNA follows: TGTGCCAGCAGCCTACCAAGGTTAGGGGAGACCCAGTACTTC. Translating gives CASSLPRLGETQYF. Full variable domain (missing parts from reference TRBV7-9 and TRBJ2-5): DTGVSQNPRHKITKRGQNVTFRCDPISEHNRLYWYRQTLGQGPEFLTYFQNEAQLEKSRLLSDRFSAERPKGSFSTLEIQRTEQGDSAMYLCASSLPRLGETQYFGPGTRLLVL.

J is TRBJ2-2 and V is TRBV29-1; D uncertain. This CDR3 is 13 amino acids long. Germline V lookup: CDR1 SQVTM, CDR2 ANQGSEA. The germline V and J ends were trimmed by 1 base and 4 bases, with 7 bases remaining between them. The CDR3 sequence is CSVEVRVTGELFF. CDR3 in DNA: TGCAGCGTTGAAGTCCGGGTCACCGGGGAGCTGTTTTTT.

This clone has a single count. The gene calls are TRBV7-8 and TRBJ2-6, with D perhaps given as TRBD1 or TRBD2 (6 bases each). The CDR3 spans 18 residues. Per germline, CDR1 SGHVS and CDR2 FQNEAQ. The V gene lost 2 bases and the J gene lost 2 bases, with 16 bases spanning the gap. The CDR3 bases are TGTGCCAGCAGCTTATATGGGGGGCTGGAAACTGGGGCCAACGTCCTGACTTTC. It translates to CASSLYGGLETGANVLTF.

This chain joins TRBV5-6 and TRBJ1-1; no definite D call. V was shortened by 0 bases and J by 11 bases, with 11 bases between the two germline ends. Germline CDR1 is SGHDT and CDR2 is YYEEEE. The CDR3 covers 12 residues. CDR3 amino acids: CASSLGTLLAFF. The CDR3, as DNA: TGTGCCAGCAGCTTGGGAACCCTCCTCGCTTTCTTT.

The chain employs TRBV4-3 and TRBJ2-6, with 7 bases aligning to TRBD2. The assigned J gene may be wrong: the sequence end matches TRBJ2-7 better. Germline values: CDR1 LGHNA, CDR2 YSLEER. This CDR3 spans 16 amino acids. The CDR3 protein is CASSQDRQGGSYEQYF. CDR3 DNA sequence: TGCGCCAGCAGCCAAGATCGCCAGGGAGGGTCCTACGAGCAGTACTTC.

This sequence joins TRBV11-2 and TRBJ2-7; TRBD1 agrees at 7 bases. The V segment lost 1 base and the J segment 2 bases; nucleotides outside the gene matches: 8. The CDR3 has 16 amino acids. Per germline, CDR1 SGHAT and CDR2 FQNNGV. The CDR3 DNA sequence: TGTGCCAGCAGCTTAGCGATCCGGGACAGCACCTACGAGCAGTACTTC. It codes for CASSLAIRDSTYEQYF.

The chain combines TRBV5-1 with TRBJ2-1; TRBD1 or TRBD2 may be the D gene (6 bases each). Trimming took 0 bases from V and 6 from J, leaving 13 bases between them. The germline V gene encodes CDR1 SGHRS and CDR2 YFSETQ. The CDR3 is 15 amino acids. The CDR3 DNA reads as TGCGCCAGCAGCTTGGTGGCGGGACAATTCAATGAGCAGTTCTTC. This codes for CASSLVAGQFNEQFF.

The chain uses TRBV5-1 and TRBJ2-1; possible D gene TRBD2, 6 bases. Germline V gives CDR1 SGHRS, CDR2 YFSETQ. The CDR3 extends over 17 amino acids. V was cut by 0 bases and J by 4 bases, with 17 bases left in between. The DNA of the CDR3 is TGCGCCAGCAGCTTGGGTGGCGGGGACTTTCAATACAATGAGCAGTTCTTC. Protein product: CASSLGGGDFQYNEQFF.

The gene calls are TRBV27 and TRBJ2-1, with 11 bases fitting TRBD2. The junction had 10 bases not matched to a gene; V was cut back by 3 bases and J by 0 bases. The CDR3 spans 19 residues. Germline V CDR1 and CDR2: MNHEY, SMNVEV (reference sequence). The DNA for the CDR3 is TGTGCCAGCAGTTTCCGCAATAGCGGGAGGGCCCACTCCTACAATGAGCAGTTCTTC. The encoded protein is CASSFRNSGRAHSYNEQFF.

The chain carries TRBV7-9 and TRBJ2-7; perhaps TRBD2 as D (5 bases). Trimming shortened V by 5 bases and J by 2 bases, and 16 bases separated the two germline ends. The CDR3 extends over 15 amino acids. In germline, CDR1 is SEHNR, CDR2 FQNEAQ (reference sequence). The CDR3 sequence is CASSPLGRRTYEQYF. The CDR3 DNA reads TGTGCCAGCAGCCCACTAGGCAGGCGGACCTACGAGCAGTACTTC.

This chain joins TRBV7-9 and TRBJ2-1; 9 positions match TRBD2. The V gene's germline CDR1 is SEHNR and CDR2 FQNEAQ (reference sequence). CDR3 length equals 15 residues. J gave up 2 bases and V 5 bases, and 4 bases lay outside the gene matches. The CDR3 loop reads CASSLTSGPYNEQFF. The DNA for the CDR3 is TGTGCCAGCAGCCTAACTAGCGGGCCCTACAATGAGCAGTTCTTC.

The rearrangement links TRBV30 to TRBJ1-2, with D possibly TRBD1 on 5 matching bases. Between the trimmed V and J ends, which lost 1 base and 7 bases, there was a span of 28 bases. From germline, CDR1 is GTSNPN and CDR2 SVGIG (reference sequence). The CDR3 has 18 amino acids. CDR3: CAWSGSGGLYEEGSGYTF. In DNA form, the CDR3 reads TGTGCCTGGAGTGGGAGCGGGGGTTTATATGAGGAAGGGAGTGGCTACACCTTC. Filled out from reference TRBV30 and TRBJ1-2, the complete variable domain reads SQTIHQWPATLVQPVGSPLSLECTVEGTSNPNLYWYRQAAGRGLQLLFYSVGIGQISSEVPQNLSASRPQDRQFILSSKKLLLSDSGFYLCAWSGSGGLYEEGSGYTFGSGTRLTVV.